These 31 T cell receptor beta chains share one sample of origin, sequenced in a study of T cells in narcolepsy. The repertoire was sequenced with immunoSEQ multiplex PCR; TCRdb's copy has only in-frame clones and lacks some. The profile shows 35,000 or so clones, under 85% of them singletons. Sequenced material: CD45RA- memory CD4+ T cells from PBMCs. The receptors stem from a human donor with narcolepsy.

The rearrangement links TRBV28 to TRBJ2-7, with D perhaps TRBD1 (6 bases). V gave up 5 bases and J gave up 3 bases, with 8 bases separating them. The V gene's germline CDR1 is MDHEN and CDR2 SYDVKM. The CDR3 totals 12 residues. The CDR3, as DNA: TGTGCCAGCAGTAGGGGGTACTACGAGCAGTACTTC. As protein: CASSRGYYEQYF. Complete variable domain (other parts from reference TRBV28 and TRBJ2-7): DVKVTQSSRYLVKRTGEKVFLECVQDMDHENMFWYRQDPGLGLRLIYFSYDVKMKEKGDIPEGYSVSREKKERFSLILESASTNQTSMYLCASSRGYYEQYFGPGTRLTVT.

The gene calls are TRBV30 and TRBJ1-2; possibly TRBD1 for D (5 bases). Germline CDR1 and CDR2: GTSNPN and SVGIG (reference sequence). V gave up 5 bases and J gave up 6 bases, with 19 bases separating them. CDR3 size: 14 residues. The CDR3 coding sequence is TGTGCCTGGGATCCTAAGGGAGGGGCCGATGGCTACACCTTC. Encoded protein: CAWDPKGGADGYTF.

The chain recombines TRBV18 with TRBJ2-2; a weak D match, TRBD1 (6 bases). Trimming took 6 bases from V and 1 from J, leaving 12 bases between them. The CDR3 is 15 amino acids. In germline, CDR1 is KGHSH, CDR2 LQKENI. In DNA, the CDR3 is TGTGCCAGCTCGCGCGAGACAGGGAACACCGGGGAGCTGTTTTTT. It is translated as CASSRETGNTGELFF.

The rearrangement uses TRBV6-4 and TRBJ2-2; 7 positions match TRBD1. CDR3 length: 14 amino acids. With 5 bases clipped from V and 9 bases from J, the junction kept 9 bases outside the gene matches. The germline gives CDR1 MRHNA, CDR2 SNTAGT. The CDR3 loop is CASSHGTDHRELFF. The CDR3 DNA sequence: TGTGCCAGCAGTCACGGGACAGACCACCGGGAGCTGTTTTTT.

The chain joins TRBV30 to TRBJ1-2, with D maybe TRBD1 (5 bases). V lost 6 bases and J 4 bases, leaving 15 bases between the germline ends. The CDR3 spans 13 residues. CDR1 and CDR2 (germline): GTSNPN, SVGIG (reference sequence). This chain's CDR3 is CACKEGNPYGYTF. The CDR3 DNA reads TGTGCCTGTAAAGAGGGGAACCCCTATGGCTACACCTTC.

V and J are TRBV5-4 and TRBJ2-5, with TRBD1 matching 12 bases. The DNA end is more similar to TRBJ2-7, so the J call may be wrong. CDR1 and CDR2 (germline): SGHNT, YYREEE (reference sequence). This CDR3 is built from 13 residues. Written as DNA, the CDR3 is TGTGCCAGCAGCCGGGACAGGGGGCGCGAGCAGTACTTC. The encoded protein is CASSRDRGREQYF.

This clone was counted a few times. The chain couples TRBV7-8 to TRBJ1-3; maybe TRBD1 (6 bases). There are 17 residues in the CDR3. Per the germline V gene, CDR1 is SGHVS and CDR2 is FQNEAQ. The germline V and J ends were trimmed by 0 bases and 2 bases, with 14 bases remaining between them. The CDR3 here is CASSLALTGLTGNTIYF. Written as DNA, the CDR3 is TGTGCCAGCAGCTTAGCTTTAACAGGGTTAACTGGAAACACCATATATTTT.

V usage is TRBV7-2 and J usage is TRBJ1-1, with 7 bases that match TRBD1. V shed 5 bases and J 4 bases; nucleotides not matched to a gene: 13. The CDR3 loop spans 16 amino acids. Germline loops: CDR1 SGHTA, CDR2 FQGNSA. The CDR3 reads CASSRRGTVSGTEAFF. CDR3 sequence (DNA): TGTGCCAGCAGCCGACGCGGGACAGTTTCGGGCACTGAAGCTTTCTTT.

The chain uses TRBV4-1 and TRBJ1-1, with 9 bases aligning to TRBD1. This CDR3 is 16 amino acids long. CDR1 is MGHRA and CDR2 is YSYEKL in the germline V gene. Losses at the gene ends were 6 bases for V and 1 base for J; bases not matched to a gene: 9. DNA of the CDR3: TGCGCCAGCAGACTAGCTCCGGGACAGGGGAACACTGAAGCTTTCTTT. Translated: CASRLAPGQGNTEAFF.

The gene calls are TRBV2 and TRBJ2-7, with a weak D call TRBD2 (6 bases). TRBJ2-5 explains the end of the DNA better; the J call may be wrong. The CDR3 extends over 15 amino acids. Germline CDR1 is SNHLY and CDR2 is FYNNEI. CDR3 sequence reads: CASGEQGLSKETQYF. As DNA, the CDR3 is TGTGCCAGCGGGGAGCAGGGACTTTCCAAAGAGACCCAGTACTTC.

This chain links TRBV5-4 with TRBJ1-1; D gene unclear. Germline CDR1 SGHNT, CDR2 YYREEE (reference sequence). This CDR3 contains 13 residues. Trimming took 1 base from V and 2 from J, leaving 6 bases between them. CDR3 nucleotides: TGTGCCAGCAGCTTGTCGGACAACACTGAAGCTTTCTTT. Its protein is CASSLSDNTEAFF.

V usage is TRBV5-5 and J usage is TRBJ1-5, with 9 nucleotides matching TRBD1. The CDR3 totals 16 residues. Unmatched junction bases numbered 8, after V lost 3 bases and J lost 4 bases. Looked up from germline, CDR1 is SGHKS and CDR2 is YYEKEE (reference sequence). The CDR3 is CASSWGTGNGNQPQHF. CDR3 nucleotides: TGTGCCAGCAGCTGGGGGACAGGGAATGGGAATCAGCCCCAGCATTTT. Combining the CDR3 with reference TRBV5-5 and TRBJ1-5 gives the whole variable domain DAGVTQSPTHLIKTRGQQVTLRCSPISGHKSVSWYQQVLGQGPQFIFQYYEKEERGRGNFPDRFSARQFPNYSSELNVNALLLGDSALYLCASSWGTGNGNQPQHFGDGTRLSIL.

The V gene is TRBV4-2, the J gene TRBJ2-7; 8 bases are shared with TRBD1. Germline trimming cut 2 bases from V and 2 bases from J; bases unmatched to any gene: 5. Per germline, CDR1 LGHNA and CDR2 YNFKEQ. The CDR3 covers 15 residues. The CDR3 loop is CASSQPLGQAYEQYF. Written as DNA, the CDR3 is TGTGCCAGCAGCCAACCTTTGGGACAGGCCTACGAGCAGTACTTC.

This chain joins TRBV2 and TRBJ2-2; 13 bases align to TRBD2. CDR3 length: 16 amino acids. With V trimmed by 6 bases and J by 7 bases, 8 bases remained unmatched. Germline V gene data show CDR1 as SNHLY and CDR2 as FYNNEI. The CDR3 DNA sequence: TGTGCCAGCAGGGGCGGACTAGCGGGGGCGGTCGGGGAGCTGTTTTTT. This gives the protein CASRGGLAGAVGELFF.

This chain connects TRBV7-8 to TRBJ2-7; 9 nucleotides line up with TRBD2. V was pared by 5 bases and J by 4 bases, with 9 bases of the junction left unmatched. CDR1 and CDR2 from the germline V gene are SGHVS and FQNEAQ. This CDR3 has 15 residues. This CDR3 is CASSLLAGASYEQYF. The CDR3 DNA follows: TGTGCCAGCAGCCTCTTAGCGGGGGCATCTTACGAGCAGTACTTC.

This chain joins TRBV5-6 and TRBJ1-4, with D uncertain. V lost 4 bases to trimming and J lost 8 bases, with 12 bases between them. CDR1 is SGHDT and CDR2 is YYEEEE in the germline V gene. This CDR3 spans 13 amino acids. The chain's CDR3 is CASSGRMKEKLFF. For the CDR3, the DNA is TGTGCCAGCAGCGGGAGGATGAAGGAAAAACTGTTTTTT.

The rearrangement joins TRBV7-3 to TRBJ1-2; no firm D call. Trimming left V 5 bases short and J 4 bases short, with 8 bases between. The germline V gene has CDR1 SGHTA and CDR2 FQGTGA. The CDR3 runs 12 residues. CDR3 loop: CASSQRLYGYTF. CDR3 coding DNA: TGTGCCAGCAGCCAACGTCTCTATGGCTACACCTTC.

This chain connects TRBV7-9 to TRBJ2-7; unclear D gene. In germline, CDR1 is SEHNR, CDR2 FQNEAQ (reference sequence). The CDR3 is 15 residues long. Trimming took off 1 base at V and 1 base at J, with 11 bases between the two ends. The DNA of the CDR3 is TGTGCCAGCAGCTTAGGTGGCAGCCAGTCCTACGAGCAGTACTTC. Its protein is CASSLGGSQSYEQYF.

The chain uses TRBV19 and TRBJ1-6; perhaps TRBD1 as D (5 bases). The CDR3 spans 14 residues. Germline V CDR1 and CDR2: LNHDA, SQIVND (reference sequence). The V end lost 0 bases, the J end lost 10 bases, and 10 bases lay between the germline ends. This CDR3 is CASSIEGRSSPLHF. Written as DNA, the CDR3 is TGTGCCAGTAGTATAGAGGGACGGAGCTCACCCCTCCACTTT. Filled out from reference TRBV19 and TRBJ1-6, the complete variable domain reads DGGITQSPKYLFRKEGQNVTLSCEQNLNHDAMYWYRQDPGQGLRLIYYSQIVNDFQKGDIAEGYSVSREKKESFPLTVTSAQKNPTAFYLCASSIEGRSSPLHFGNGTRLTVT.

The rearrangement joins TRBV6-6 to TRBJ2-5; TRBD1 might be the D (6 bases). V was cut by 2 bases and J by 5 bases, with 15 bases left in between. Germline CDR1 is MNHNY and CDR2 is SVGAGI (reference sequence). There are 15 residues in the CDR3. Written as DNA, the CDR3 is TGTGCCAGCAGTTACGGTATCCAGGGGCCGGAGACCCAGTACTTC. Translating gives CASSYGIQGPETQYF.

The V gene is TRBV10-3, the J gene TRBJ2-5; a possible D gene is TRBD2 (6 bases). Germline-derived CDR1 and CDR2 are ENHRY and SYGVKD. The CDR3 has 13 residues. V was clipped by 5 bases and J by 1 base, with 8 bases between them. In DNA, the CDR3 is TGTGCCATCAGTCTAGCGAGCCAAGAGACCCAGTACTTC. Its protein product is CAISLASQETQYF.

The chain is built from TRBV9 and TRBJ2-5; D is perhaps TRBD1 (5 bases). This CDR3 contains 14 residues. V lost 3 bases to trimming and J lost 3 bases, with 12 bases between them. CDR1 and CDR2 from the germline V gene are SGDLS and YYNGEE. The CDR3 DNA is TGTGCCAGCAGCGCTTCGCAGGGAAAAGAGACCCAGTACTTC. It encodes CASSASQGKETQYF.

This clone was seen a handful of times. The chain combines TRBV4-3 with TRBJ1-4, with D possibly TRBD1 on 5 matching bases. The CDR3 consists of 14 residues. Germline CDR1 LGHNA, CDR2 YSLEER. V was cut by 1 base and J by 8 bases, with 11 bases left in between. The CDR3 spells CASSQVRQTEKLFF. The CDR3 region has the DNA TGCGCCAGCAGCCAAGTCAGACAGACGGAAAAACTGTTTTTT.

The chain couples TRBV7-9 to TRBJ1-3; D remains unclear. Germline CDR1 SEHNR, CDR2 FQNEAQ (reference sequence). V gave up 7 bases and J gave up 4 bases, with 11 bases separating them. This CDR3 spans 13 amino acids. The DNA of the CDR3 is TGTGCCAGCATTCTTTCACAGGGAAACACCATATATTTT. It is translated as CASILSQGNTIYF.

In this sample, this clone turned up once. The CDR3, as DNA: TGTGCCAGCAGCTTAGATACGTATCAGCCCCAGCATTTT. Translating gives CASSLDTYQPQHF. J is TRBJ1-5 and V is TRBV11-2; D is uncertain. The CDR3 has 13 residues. Per the germline V gene, CDR1 is SGHAT and CDR2 is FQNNGV. V was shortened by 0 bases and J by 5 bases, with 5 bases between the two germline ends.

The chain employs TRBV18 and TRBJ1-5; 8 bases fit TRBD1. The CDR3 consists of 14 residues. J lost 7 bases, V lost 4 bases, and 6 bases had no gene match. Germline V lookup: CDR1 KGHSH, CDR2 LQKENI. The CDR3 DNA follows: TGTGCCAGCTCACGCGACAGGGGTTGGCAGCCCCAGCATTTT. This encodes CASSRDRGWQPQHF. Combining the CDR3 with reference TRBV18 and TRBJ1-5 gives the whole variable domain NAGVMQNPRHLVRRRGQEARLRCSPMKGHSHVYWYRQLPEEGLKFMVYLQKENIIDESGMPKERFSAEFPKEGPSILRIQQVVRGDSAAYFCASSRDRGWQPQHFGDGTRLSIL.

The count of this clone is one. The chain joins TRBV19 to TRBJ2-1, with 8 positions matching TRBD2. The germline V gene has CDR1 LNHDA and CDR2 SQIVND (reference sequence). The CDR3 consists of 16 residues. The J segment lost 0 bases and the V segment lost 1 base, leaving 2 bases of the junction unmatched. The CDR3 DNA sequence: TGTGCCAGTAGTATAGGCGGGACTAGCTCCTACAATGAGCAGTTCTTC. Residues: CASSIGGTSSYNEQFF.

The gene calls are TRBV11-2 and TRBJ1-6; a weak D match, TRBD1 (5 bases). Germline loops: CDR1 SGHAT, CDR2 FQNNGV. Trimming pared 5 bases from V and 6 bases from J, leaving 14 bases between. The CDR3 is 15 residues long. CDR3 amino acids: CASSTPTVINSPLHF. The CDR3 nucleotides are TGTGCCAGCAGCACCCCGACAGTAATTAATTCACCCCTCCACTTT. Filled out from reference TRBV11-2 and TRBJ1-6, the complete variable domain reads EAGVAQSPRYKIIEKRQSVAFWCNPISGHATLYWYQQILGQGPKLLIQFQNNGVVDDSQLPKDRFSAERLKGVDSTLKIQPAKLEDSAVYLCASSTPTVINSPLHFGNGTRLTVT.

This chain links TRBV13 with TRBJ2-4; D might be TRBD1 (6 bases). Trimming shortened V by 8 bases and J by 1 base, and 21 bases separated the two germline ends. Germline V gene lookup returns CDR1 PRHDT and CDR2 FYEKMQ (reference sequence). The CDR3 spans 17 residues. The CDR3, as DNA: TGTGCCAGCGGACGAAGGAGAGGGGGAGCGGCCAAAAACATTCAGTACTTC. Translating it yields CASGRRRGGAAKNIQYF.

The chain combines TRBV5-6 with TRBJ2-7; D is ambiguous. The CDR3 consists of 16 residues. Between the trimmed V and J ends, which lost 1 base and 3 bases, there was a span of 17 bases. Germline V CDR1 and CDR2: SGHDT, YYEEEE. The DNA for the CDR3 is TGTGCCAGCAGCTTGCGTCCTGGCAGGTTAAACTACGAGCAGTACTTC. Protein: CASSLRPGRLNYEQYF.

The rearrangement joins TRBV7-8 to TRBJ1-1, with D perhaps TRBD1 (6 bases). The CDR3 is made up of 14 amino acids. Trimming removed 2 bases at V and 1 base at J, with 8 bases between. Germline V lookup: CDR1 SGHVS, CDR2 FQNEAQ. The CDR3 spells CASSLLGGNTEAFF. In DNA form, the CDR3 reads TGTGCCAGCAGCTTATTAGGGGGGAACACTGAAGCTTTCTTT.